Following are 29 T cell receptor beta chains from one sample sequenced in a study of shared clonotypes between healthy human individuals. Terminally differentiated effector memory CD45RA+ cells were left out of the naive CD8 fraction, which was CD45RO-negative and positively selected for CCR7. The table came from immunoSEQ multiplex PCR; TCRdb's copy has only in-frame clones and leaves some out. The sample contains around 1.9 million clones, 85% to 95% of which appear only once. Sequencing was carried out using naive CD8+ T cells from PBMCs. The source of these receptors is a man younger than 35 in good health. Some clones in this sample may be carry-over from other donors' samples.

This rearrangement joins TRBV9 to TRBJ2-1; 9 bases are a match to TRBD2. The germline gives CDR1 SGDLS, CDR2 YYNGEE. The CDR3 runs to 15 residues. V trimming: 0 bases; J trimming: 9 bases; junction bases outside the gene matches: 7. In DNA form, the CDR3 reads TGTGCCAGCAGCGTAGGGGCGGGACTAGCAGCTGAGCAGTTCTTC. Its protein is CASSVGAGLAAEQFF. Full variable domain (remainder filled in from reference TRBV9 and TRBJ2-1): DSGVTQTPKHLITATGQRVTLRCSPRSGDLSVYWYQQSLDQGLQFLIQYYNGEERAKGNILERFSAQQFPDLHSELNLSSLELGDSALYFCASSVGAGLAAEQFFGPGTRLTVL.

V is TRBV27 and J is TRBJ1-5; weak D call: TRBD1 (5 bases). Germline CDR1 reads MNHEY; CDR2 reads SMNVEV (reference sequence). The V gene lost 10 bases and the J gene lost 4 bases, with 17 bases spanning the gap. The CDR3 extends over 14 amino acids. The CDR3 DNA reads as TGTGCCACCTCAAAGGGGCCCAGGAATCAGCCCCAGCATTTT. The encoded protein is CATSKGPRNQPQHF.

The rearrangement links TRBV29-1 to TRBJ2-1; D is ambiguous. The V end was cut by 6 bases, the J end by 0 bases, with 12 bases between. This CDR3 has 14 residues. The germline V gene encodes CDR1 SQVTM and CDR2 ANQGSEA. The CDR3 spells CSVLLRGSYNEQFF. The CDR3 DNA reads as TGCAGCGTACTATTACGCGGCTCCTACAATGAGCAGTTCTTC.

The chain links TRBV7-9 to TRBJ2-2; a possible D gene is TRBD1 (6 bases). Germline V gene sequence: CDR1 SEHNR, CDR2 FQNEAQ (reference sequence). Deletions cut 2 bases from V and 5 bases from J, with 15 bases between. The CDR3 has 16 residues. For the CDR3, the DNA is TGTGCCAGCAGCTTACCCAGGGGCGCAAGTACCGGGGAGCTGTTTTTT. The encoded protein is CASSLPRGASTGELFF.

This chain connects TRBV18 to TRBJ1-5; a possible D gene is TRBD1 (6 bases). V was cut by 3 bases and J by 4 bases, with 13 bases left in between. In germline, CDR1 is KGHSH, CDR2 LQKENI. CDR3 size: 15 residues. DNA of the CDR3: TGTGCCAGCTCACCTTACAGGGAAGTGAATCAGCCCCAGCATTTT. It encodes CASSPYREVNQPQHF.

V usage is TRBV14 and J usage is TRBJ1-2; 8 positions agree with TRBD1. J gave up 3 bases and V 0 bases, and 9 bases lay outside the gene matches. The germline CDR1 and CDR2 sequences are SGHDN and FVKESK. This CDR3 has 17 residues. The CDR3 is CASSQDYAGGRHYGYTF. Written as DNA, the CDR3 is TGTGCCAGCAGCCAAGATTATGCAGGGGGCAGACACTATGGCTACACCTTC.

The sample holds one count of this clone. The chain recombines TRBV4-2 with TRBJ2-2; no definite D call. This CDR3 spans 14 amino acids. CDR1 and CDR2 from the germline V gene are LGHNA and YNFKEQ. Trimming stripped 0 bases from V and 5 bases from J, with 7 bases between. CDR3 protein: CASSQDTATGELFF. In DNA form, the CDR3 reads TGTGCCAGCAGCCAAGATACGGCTACCGGGGAGCTGTTTTTT.

The genes are TRBV27 and TRBJ1-5, with 9 bases aligning to TRBD1. CDR1 MNHEY and CDR2 SMNVEV come from the germline V gene (reference sequence). This CDR3 comprises 15 residues. With 4 bases clipped from V and 6 bases from J, the junction kept 7 bases outside the gene matches. Here the CDR3 reads CASSSQDRGFQPQHF. The CDR3 DNA sequence: TGTGCCAGCAGTTCTCAAGACAGGGGGTTTCAGCCCCAGCATTTT.

About this clone itself: The sample contains more than one DNA sequence encoding this CDR3. The genes are TRBV29-1 and TRBJ2-7; 10 nucleotides align to TRBD1. The germline V gene has CDR1 SQVTM and CDR2 ANQGSEA. The trim removed 7 bases at V and 7 bases at J, leaving 7 bases unmatched. The CDR3 consists of 12 residues. CDR3 bases: TGCAGCGGGCGACAGGGGGCGGGAGAGCAGTACTTC. Protein product: CSGRQGAGEQYF.

J is TRBJ1-5 and V is TRBV13; maybe TRBD1 (6 bases). Per germline, CDR1 PRHDT and CDR2 FYEKMQ (reference sequence). This CDR3 is 14 amino acids long. The V end lost 4 bases, the J end lost 4 bases, and 11 bases lay between the germline ends. The CDR3 here is CASSSGTPNQPQHF. In DNA form, the CDR3 reads TGTGCCAGCAGCTCCGGGACACCGAATCAGCCCCAGCATTTT.

Remarks on this clone: The sample carries other DNA sequences with the same CDR3. The rearrangement joins TRBV28 to TRBJ2-2; D uncertain. The germline V gene has CDR1 MDHEN and CDR2 SYDVKM. The CDR3 sequence is 13 residues long. Trimming pared 2 bases from V and 5 bases from J, leaving 6 bases between. In DNA form, the CDR3 reads TGTGCCAGCAGTTTAACGGTGACCGGGGAGCTGTTTTTT. Residues: CASSLTVTGELFF.

The CDR3 nucleotides read TGTGCCAGCAAGGCTAGCGGGAGTAATGCGTACGAGCAGTACTTC. Protein sequence: CASKASGSNAYEQYF. The V call is TRBV11-1, the J call TRBJ2-7, with 10 bases that match TRBD2. In germline, CDR1 is SGHAT, CDR2 FQDESV (reference sequence). This CDR3 comprises 15 residues. J was trimmed by 4 bases and V by 7 bases; bases with no gene match: 10.

This rearrangement joins TRBV2 to TRBJ2-5, with 8 bases matching TRBD2. The V gene end was trimmed by 3 bases and the J gene end by 6 bases; junction bases not matched to a gene: 9. Germline lookup yields CDR1 SNHLY and CDR2 FYNNEI. The length of the CDR3 is 15 residues. CDR3 nucleotide sequence: TGTGCCAGCAGTGAGTGGCTAGCGGGTTCGAAGACCCAGTACTTC. The encoded protein is CASSEWLAGSKTQYF.

The chain combines TRBV6-5 with TRBJ2-1, with TRBD1 as a possible D gene (6 bases). Germline V gene sequence: CDR1 MNHEY, CDR2 SVGAGI. The V gene lost 2 bases and the J gene lost 7 bases, with 15 bases spanning the gap. This CDR3 is built from 15 residues. Here the CDR3 reads CASSYAQWQGNEQFF. The CDR3 region has the DNA TGTGCCAGCAGTTACGCACAGTGGCAGGGGAATGAGCAGTTCTTC.

V and J are TRBV7-6 and TRBJ2-1; 8 bases map to TRBD2. From germline, CDR1 is SGHVS and CDR2 FNYEAQ. CDR3 length: 15 residues. V dropped 0 bases and J dropped 6; count of bases not matched to a gene: 4. The CDR3, as DNA: TGTGCCAGCAGCTTAGCGCTAGCGGGCGCCAATGAGCAGTTCTTC. Residues: CASSLALAGANEQFF.

The chain recombines TRBV6-6 with TRBJ1-3, with 11 bases matching TRBD1. J gave up 2 bases and V 6 bases, and 3 bases lay outside the gene matches. Germline CDR1 and CDR2: MNHNY and SVGAGI (reference sequence). The CDR3 length is 15 residues. The CDR3 sequence is CASSQDRGPGNTIYF. The CDR3 DNA reads TGTGCCAGCAGCCAGGACAGGGGGCCTGGAAACACCATATATTTT.

J is TRBJ2-3 and V is TRBV6-1; no clear D gene. The CDR3 spans 12 residues. Germline V gene sequence: CDR1 MNHNS, CDR2 SASEGT. Deletions cut 7 bases from V and 4 bases from J, with 9 bases between. The CDR3 DNA follows: TGTGCCAGCACTTCGGGTCCAGATACGCAGTATTTT. Translated, it gives CASTSGPDTQYF.

The chain recombines TRBV9 with TRBJ1-1; D not resolved. This CDR3 spans 14 amino acids. V lost 0 bases and J 3 bases, leaving 9 bases between the germline ends. Germline CDR1 and CDR2: SGDLS and YYNGEE. CDR3 loop: CASSVVPTDTEAFF. CDR3 in DNA: TGTGCCAGCAGCGTAGTCCCTACAGACACTGAAGCTTTCTTT.

A note on this clone: Germline is not matched at one junction end, which may reflect a read error. This chain connects TRBV4-3 to TRBJ2-1; 8 bases match TRBD2. Germline V gene data show CDR1 as LGHNA and CDR2 as YSLEER. The CDR3 loop spans 13 amino acids. Here the CDR3 reads CASSQDVGGRRVF. In DNA, the CDR3 is TGCGCCAGCAGCCAAGATGTTGGCGGGAGGAGGGTCTTC.

This sequence joins TRBV4-3 and TRBJ2-7; 10 bases line up with TRBD2. CDR1 and CDR2 (germline): LGHNA, YSLEER. V trimming: 1 base; J trimming: 4 bases; junction bases outside the gene matches: 10. The CDR3 is 17 residues long. CDR3 sequence (DNA): TGCGCCAGCAGCCAAGGGGCCCCTAGCGGGAGAGTTTACGAGCAGTACTTC. Translated, it gives CASSQGAPSGRVYEQYF.

V usage is TRBV27 and J usage is TRBJ2-7; 7 nucleotides match TRBD2. Germline V lookup: CDR1 MNHEY, CDR2 SMNVEV (reference sequence). This CDR3 is built from 14 residues. Losses at the gene ends were 2 bases for V and 5 bases for J; bases not matched to a gene: 6. The CDR3 nucleotides read TGTGCCAGCAGTTTAAGCGGGAATCCCCACGAGCAGTACTTC. Translation gives CASSLSGNPHEQYF.

The chain links TRBV27 to TRBJ2-1; D might be TRBD2 (6 bases). The V and J ends lost 1 base and 3 bases respectively, with 10 bases between them. Looked up from germline, CDR1 is MNHEY and CDR2 is SMNVEV (reference sequence). The length of the CDR3 is 15 residues. CDR3 nucleotides: TGTGCCAGCAGTTTATTCGGGAGTCGCTACAATGAGCAGTTCTTC. Translating gives CASSLFGSRYNEQFF.

V is TRBV6-5 and J is TRBJ2-1; D is possibly TRBD2 (5 bases). The V and J ends lost 6 bases and 3 bases respectively, with 12 bases between them. CDR3 length equals 14 residues. Per germline, CDR1 MNHEY and CDR2 SVGAGI. The CDR3 nucleotides read TGTGCCAGCAGCCCACTAGGTCTCTACAATGAGCAGTTCTTC. Its protein is CASSPLGLYNEQFF.

This clone is a singleton in its sample. The chain couples TRBV7-3 to TRBJ2-3; TRBD2 matches 13 bases. Germline lookup yields CDR1 SGHTA and CDR2 FQGTGA. With V trimmed by 5 bases and J by 0 bases, 8 bases remained unmatched. The CDR3 sequence is 18 residues long. The CDR3 sequence: CASSQSGGLAGSTDTQYF. The CDR3 DNA reads TGTGCCAGCAGCCAAAGCGGGGGACTAGCGGGAAGCACAGATACGCAGTATTTT.

This chain uses TRBV9 with TRBJ2-7; perhaps TRBD2 as D (5 bases). The CDR3 runs 15 residues. V was cut by 5 bases and J by 3 bases, with 18 bases left in between. Germline V gene sequence: CDR1 SGDLS, CDR2 YYNGEE. CDR3 DNA: TGTGCCAGCAGTGCCCGTCCGGGGTCAGGCTACGAGCAGTACTTC. It codes for CASSARPGSGYEQYF.

This chain links TRBV7-9 with TRBJ2-2; 7 positions agree with TRBD1. Germline lookup yields CDR1 SEHNR and CDR2 FQNEAQ (reference sequence). This CDR3 is built from 16 residues. V was pared by 4 bases and J by 5 bases, with 10 bases of the junction left unmatched. CDR3 in DNA: TGTGCCAGCAGCTCCCCTTTACAGGGGACGACCGGGGAGCTGTTTTTT. It yields the protein CASSSPLQGTTGELFF.

The genes are TRBV28 and TRBJ1-2; 12 nucleotides match TRBD1. The CDR3 has 17 amino acids. J lost 4 bases, V lost 6 bases, and 12 bases had no gene match. Looked up from germline, CDR1 is MDHEN and CDR2 is SYDVKM. In DNA form, the CDR3 reads TGTGCCAGCAGCTCTACCCGGGACAGGGGGCTATTCTATGGCTACACCTTC. Amino acids: CASSSTRDRGLFYGYTF.

The V and J genes are TRBV28 and TRBJ2-3, with 13 bases fitting TRBD2. J gave up 4 bases and V 3 bases, and 16 bases lay outside the gene matches. CDR1 and CDR2 (germline): MDHEN, SYDVKM. The CDR3 spans 20 residues. In nucleotides, the CDR3 is TGTGCCAGCAGTTTGGGAAGGACTAGCGGGAGTTTTGCGACCCCAGATACGCAGTATTTT. Translated, it gives CASSLGRTSGSFATPDTQYF.

The rearrangement uses TRBV10-1 and TRBJ1-4; D is unclear. V lost 4 bases and J 2 bases, leaving 8 bases between the germline ends. CDR3 size: 14 residues. Germline values: CDR1 WNHNN, CDR2 SYGVQD (reference sequence). CDR3: CASSAQCTNEKLFF. CDR3 DNA sequence: TGCGCCAGCAGTGCTCAGTGTACTAATGAAAAACTGTTTTTT.